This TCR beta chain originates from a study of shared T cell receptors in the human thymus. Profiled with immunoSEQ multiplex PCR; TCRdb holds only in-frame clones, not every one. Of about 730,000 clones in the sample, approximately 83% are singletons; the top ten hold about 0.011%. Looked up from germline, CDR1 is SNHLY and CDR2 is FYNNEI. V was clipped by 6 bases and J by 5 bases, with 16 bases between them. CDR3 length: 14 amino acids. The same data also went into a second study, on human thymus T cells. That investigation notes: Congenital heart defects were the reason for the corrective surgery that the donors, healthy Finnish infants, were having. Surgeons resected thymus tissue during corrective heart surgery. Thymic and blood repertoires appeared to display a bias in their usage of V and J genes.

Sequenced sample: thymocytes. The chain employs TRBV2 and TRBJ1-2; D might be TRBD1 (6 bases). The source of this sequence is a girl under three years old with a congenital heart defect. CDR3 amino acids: CASSQPGHLYGYTF. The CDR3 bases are TGTGCCAGCAGCCAACCGGGACACCTATATGGCTACACCTTC. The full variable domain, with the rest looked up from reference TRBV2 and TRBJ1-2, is EPEVTQTPSHQVTQMGQEVILRCVPISNHLYFYWYRQILGQKVEFLVSFYNNEISEKSEIFDDQFSVERPDGSNFTLKIRSTKLEDSAMYFCASSQPGHLYGYTFGSGTRLTVV.